This T cell receptor beta chain originates from a study of T-cell reconstitution after alpha-beta-depleted transplantation in children. The CDR3 length is 17 residues. The germline V gene has CDR1 SGHTA and CDR2 FQGNSA. V lost 1 base and J lost 1, with 14 bases in between. Researchers prepared the TCRbeta library using unique molecular identifiers, the study reports. TCRdb analysed the PCR reads with MiXCR anew, one entry per CDR3 protein. Among approximately 500,000 distinct CDR3 sequences, 10% to 13% were seen once, and the ten largest hold about 2%. This chain connects TRBV7-2 to TRBJ1-5; D remains ambiguous. The source is a child aged 2-15 years with inherited bone marrow failure, due to receive a stem cell transplant. This specimen consisted of PBMCs, obtained before TCRalphabeta/CD19-depleted stem cell transplant. This chain's CDR3 is CASSLVPQGISNQPQHF. The CDR3 DNA reads as TGTGCCAGCAGCTTAGTTCCGCAAGGGATAAGCAATCAGCCCCAGCATTTT.